These 31 T cell receptor beta chains share one sample of origin, sequenced in a study of blood T cell repertoires in COVID-19. TCRdb keeps only in-frame clones here, not all; method: immunoSEQ multiplex PCR. This table has approximately 350,000 clones, around 92% appearing once. The specimen sequenced was peripheral blood. Receptor source: a woman aged 25 to 39 with COVID-19, enrolled during active disease.

The chain employs TRBV11-3 and TRBJ2-3; 12 bases match TRBD2. Per germline, CDR1 SGHNT and CDR2 YENEEA. V shed 1 base, J shed 0 bases, and the junction held 5 bases outside the gene matches. The CDR3 runs to 18 residues. For the CDR3, the DNA is TGTGCCAGCAGCTTAGCGGCTAGCGGGAGGGCTAGCACAGATACGCAGTATTTT. Protein sequence: CASSLAASGRASTDTQYF.

The table lists this clone with a few counts. J is TRBJ2-2 and V is TRBV7-6, with 9 bases matching TRBD2. CDR1 is SGHVS and CDR2 is FNYEAQ in the germline V gene. The CDR3 extends over 18 amino acids. J gave up 2 bases and V 6 bases, and 13 bases lay outside the gene matches. CDR3 DNA sequence: TGTGCCAGCAGTCCTTGGAGAATAGCGGGAGAAAACACCGGGGAGCTGTTTTTT. It codes for CASSPWRIAGENTGELFF. Based on the CDR3 plus reference TRBV7-6 and TRBJ2-2, the full variable domain is GAGVSQSPRYKVTKRGQDVALRCDPISGHVSLYWYRQALGQGPEFLTYFNYEAQQDKSGLPNDRFSAERPEGSISTLTIQRTEQRDSAMYRCASSPWRIAGENTGELFFGEGSRLTVL.

The gene calls are TRBV6-6 and TRBJ1-1, with D possibly TRBD1 on 5 matching bases. Germline V gene lookup returns CDR1 MNHNY and CDR2 SVGAGI (reference sequence). The CDR3 totals 17 residues. The V end was cut by 5 bases, the J end by 0 bases, with 19 bases between. Written as DNA, the CDR3 is TGTGCCAGCAGTCCCCTTGGCGGGGGAGGTTTGAACACTGAAGCTTTCTTT. Translated: CASSPLGGGGLNTEAFF.

This clone was counted only a few times. The chain uses TRBV19 and TRBJ1-1, with D possibly matching TRBD1 (5 bases). Germline CDR1 LNHDA, CDR2 SQIVND (reference sequence). V was trimmed by 1 base and J by 3 bases, leaving 9 bases between them. The CDR3 consists of 14 residues. CDR3 bases: TGTGCCAGTAGTATAGGGGTAGGGGACACTGAAGCTTTCTTT. Translating gives CASSIGVGDTEAFF.

J is TRBJ2-1 and V is TRBV12-5; D unresolved. This CDR3 contains 12 residues. V was pared by 0 bases and J by 7 bases, with 4 bases between. Germline V gives CDR1 LGHNT, CDR2 FRNRAP. CDR3 sequence (DNA): TGTGCTAGTGGTTTGGTCCGGAATGAGCAGTTCTTC. This encodes CASGLVRNEQFF. The full variable domain, in which reference TRBV12-5 and TRBJ2-1 provide the parts outside the CDR3, is DARVTQTPRHKVTEMGQEVTMRCQPILGHNTVFWYRQTMMQGLELLAYFRNRAPLDDSGMPKDRFSAEMPDATLATLKIQPSEPRDSAVYFCASGLVRNEQFFGPGTRLTVL.

This sequence joins TRBV2 and TRBJ1-4, with D perhaps TRBD1 (6 bases). Trimming removed 8 bases at V and 8 bases at J, with 21 bases between. CDR1 is SNHLY, CDR2 FYNNEI, per germline. This CDR3 spans 15 amino acids. The CDR3: CASGGLTAGGEKLFF. CDR3 DNA: TGTGCCAGCGGAGGGCTGACCGCGGGGGGCGAAAAACTGTTTTTT.

The CDR3 protein is CASTQQGAFTGELFF. The CDR3 coding sequence is TGCGCCAGCACCCAACAGGGGGCGTTCACCGGGGAGCTGTTTTTT. The genes are TRBV5-1 and TRBJ2-2; 9 bases map to TRBD1. The germline V gene encodes CDR1 SGHRS and CDR2 YFSETQ. This CDR3 has 15 amino acids. The trim removed 6 bases at V and 4 bases at J, leaving 7 bases unmatched.

The chain links TRBV5-6 to TRBJ1-1, with D unresolved. Trimming left V 5 bases short and J 3 bases short, with 11 bases between. There are 13 residues in the CDR3. Germline V lookup: CDR1 SGHDT, CDR2 YYEEEE. CDR3 amino acids: CASSGRRYTEAFF. Here the CDR3 DNA reads TGTGCCAGCAGTGGGCGGAGGTACACTGAAGCTTTCTTT. The variable domain in full, completed from reference TRBV5-6 and TRBJ1-1, reads DAGVTQSPTHLIKTRGQQVTLRCSPKSGHDTVSWYQQALGQGPQFIFQYYEEEERQRGNFPDRFSGHQFPNYSSELNVNALLLGDSALYLCASSGRRYTEAFFGQGTRLTVV.

The V and J genes are TRBV6-2 or TRBV6-3 and TRBJ2-1, with a tentative D call TRBD1 (6 bases). The CDR3 is 17 residues long. V shed 6 bases and J shed 2 bases, with 20 bases lying between them. The germline gives CDR1 MNHEY, CDR2 SVGEGT. CDR3 in DNA: TGTGCCAGCAGCCCTAACGGACAGTTGGCCACCTACAATGAGCAGTTCTTC. It yields the protein CASSPNGQLATYNEQFF.

This rearrangement joins TRBV30 to TRBJ1-1, with D hard to call. Per germline, CDR1 GTSNPN and CDR2 SVGIG (reference sequence). CDR3 length equals 12 residues. The germline V and J ends were trimmed by 4 bases and 3 bases, with 9 bases remaining between them. CDR3 DNA: TGTGCCTGGAATAATGGAGACACTGAAGCTTTCTTT. It is translated as CAWNNGDTEAFF.

The V and J genes are TRBV6-5 and TRBJ1-1; TRBD1 matches 7 bases. This CDR3 contains 13 residues. With V trimmed by 5 bases and J by 3 bases, 3 bases remained unmatched. Germline CDR1 is MNHEY and CDR2 is SVGAGI. The CDR3 is CASSRGQYTEAFF. DNA of the CDR3: TGTGCCAGCAGTCGGGGACAGTACACTGAAGCTTTCTTT.

This clone occurred once. V gene TRBV15 combines with J gene TRBJ2-7, with 8 positions matching TRBD1. The V segment lost 5 bases and the J segment 4 bases; nucleotides outside the gene matches: 10. The CDR3 spans 15 residues. CDR1 LNHNV and CDR2 YYDKDF come from the germline V gene (reference sequence). The CDR3 region is CATSPSTGVEYEQYF. The DNA for the CDR3 is TGTGCCACCAGCCCCTCGACAGGGGTAGAATACGAGCAGTACTTC.

The genes are TRBV6-2 or TRBV6-3 and TRBJ2-7; 9 bases line up with TRBD1. The V gene's germline CDR1 is MNHEY and CDR2 SVGEGT. The CDR3 is 14 residues long. V lost 6 bases and J lost 3; bases outside the gene matches: 6. The CDR3 DNA follows: TGTGCCAGCAGCGTGAGGGACAGGGACTACGAGCAGTACTTC. Protein: CASSVRDRDYEQYF.

The V call is TRBV19, the J call TRBJ2-2; D is undetermined. Germline V lookup: CDR1 LNHDA, CDR2 SQIVND (reference sequence). V shed 6 bases and J shed 0 bases, with 11 bases lying between them. The CDR3 length is 15 residues. Here the CDR3 reads CASSPSTTNTGELFF. The CDR3, as DNA: TGTGCCAGTAGCCCCTCGACAACGAACACCGGGGAGCTGTTTTTT.

This clone was seen just once. The genes are TRBV4-3 and TRBJ2-3; D unclear. This CDR3 spans 14 amino acids. Germline V gene data show CDR1 as LGHNA and CDR2 as YSLEER. Trimming shortened V by 4 bases and J by 0 bases, and 8 bases separated the two germline ends. CDR3 residues: CASSRYYSTDTQYF. CDR3 sequence (DNA): TGCGCCAGCAGCCGCTATTATAGCACAGATACGCAGTATTTT.

The chain links TRBV21-1 to TRBJ1-4; whether TRBD1, the table's D call, matches the DNA was not checked. TRBV21-1 is assigned pseudogene status. This CDR3 has 19 residues. The CDR3 spells CASRRYRDSLSSTNEKLFF. As DNA, the CDR3 is TGTGCCAGCAGACGATACCGGGACAGCCTTAGTTCAACTAATGAAAAACTGTTTTTT.

The chain has TRBV5-1 and TRBJ2-3, with 10 bases matching TRBD2. The CDR3 has 16 amino acids. The germline V gene has CDR1 SGHRS and CDR2 YFSETQ. J was trimmed by 2 bases and V by 5 bases; bases with no gene match: 8. In DNA, the CDR3 is TGCGCCAGCAGGTTAATAGCGGGGGGAGACACAGATACGCAGTATTTT. Translation gives CASRLIAGGDTDTQYF.

The rearrangement uses TRBV15 and TRBJ2-3; TRBD1 agrees at 7 bases. V lost 5 bases and J lost 4; bases outside the gene matches: 6. CDR3 size: 14 residues. Germline V gene lookup returns CDR1 LNHNV and CDR2 YYDKDF (reference sequence). CDR3 region: CATSEGGRADTQYF. The CDR3, as DNA: TGTGCCACCAGCGAAGGGGGCCGGGCAGATACGCAGTATTTT.

The V call is TRBV28, the J call TRBJ2-2, with TRBD2 matching over 7 bases. The CDR3 has 16 amino acids. V lost 7 bases to trimming and J lost 2 bases; unmatched junction nucleotides: 10. Looked up from germline, CDR1 is MDHEN and CDR2 is SYDVKM. DNA for the CDR3: TGTGCCAGCACCCCGGCGGGAGACGTAAACACCGGGGAGCTGTTTTTT. This gives the protein CASTPAGDVNTGELFF.

This CDR3 reads CASSPATGIGAGYTF. The CDR3 DNA is TGTGCCAGCAGCCCCGCAACAGGGATAGGGGCAGGCTACACCTTC. The chain employs TRBV7-2 and TRBJ1-2, with a tentative D call TRBD1 (6 bases). Between the trimmed V and J ends, which lost 5 bases and 8 bases, there was a span of 21 bases. Germline assignment: CDR1 SGHTA and CDR2 FQGNSA. The CDR3 runs to 15 residues.

The chain carries TRBV3-1 (or the pseudogene TRBV3-2) and TRBJ2-7; 10 bases map to TRBD1. The CDR3 runs to 17 residues. Germline V gene lookup returns CDR1 LGHDT and CDR2 YNNKEL (reference sequence). J gave up 1 base and V 1 base, and 7 bases lay outside the gene matches. The DNA for the CDR3 is TGTGCCAGCAGCCAAGGGTTGGTGGGACAGGGGTCCTACGAGCAGTACTTC. Encoded protein: CASSQGLVGQGSYEQYF.

The chain has TRBV21-1 and TRBJ2-1; TRBD2 reflects the table's D call only, with no check against the DNA. TRBV21-1 is a pseudogene. The length of the CDR3 is 17 residues. CDR3 residues: CASSNFGGGESYNEQFF. Here the CDR3 DNA reads TGTGCCAGCAGCAACTTTGGCGGGGGGGAATCCTACAATGAGCAGTTCTTC.

The V and J genes are TRBV19 and TRBJ1-4; TRBD1 matches at 8 bases. CDR1 is LNHDA and CDR2 is SQIVND in the germline V gene (reference sequence). The length of the CDR3 is 15 residues. The ends lost 8 bases at V and 8 bases at J; junction bases unmatched: 13. The CDR3 is CASGGQATGGEKLFF. In DNA, the CDR3 is TGTGCCAGTGGGGGACAGGCCACCGGAGGAGAAAAACTGTTTTTT.

The chain employs TRBV4-2 and TRBJ2-1; 7 bases line up with TRBD1. The CDR3 length is 15 residues. The V and J ends lost 4 bases and 6 bases, in that order; junction bases with no gene match: 9. Germline CDR1 is LGHNA and CDR2 is YNFKEQ. The CDR3 DNA sequence: TGTGCCAGCAGCCCCTCCGACAGGGCAACCAATGAGCAGTTCTTC. Protein product: CASSPSDRATNEQFF.

V usage is TRBV4-1 and J usage is TRBJ1-2; no clear D. V shed 3 bases and J shed 6 bases, with 11 bases lying between them. There are 13 residues in the CDR3. Per germline, CDR1 MGHRA and CDR2 YSYEKL. This CDR3 reads CASSHGQADGYTF. In nucleotides, the CDR3 is TGCGCCAGCAGCCACGGCCAAGCGGATGGCTACACCTTC.

The rearrangement uses TRBV5-5 and TRBJ2-1; 10 bases match TRBD2. The ends lost 0 bases at V and 9 bases at J; junction bases unmatched: 9. The CDR3 is 16 amino acids. Germline CDR1 reads SGHKS; CDR2 reads YYEKEE (reference sequence). CDR3 loop: CASSLDLRASGSEQFF. CDR3 coding DNA: TGTGCCAGCAGCTTGGATCTGCGGGCTAGCGGGAGTGAGCAGTTCTTC.

This chain connects TRBV7-8 to TRBJ2-7, with 15 bases identical to TRBD2. The CDR3 has 20 amino acids. Germline V gene lookup returns CDR1 SGHVS and CDR2 FQNEAQ. V shed 0 bases and J 1 base; nucleotides not matched to a gene: 10. CDR3 DNA: TGTGCCAGCAGCTTAGCGAGGGGGACTAGCGGGAGGACCCATTCCTACGAGCAGTACGTC. It specifies CASSLARGTSGRTHSYEQYV.

The chain has TRBV18 and TRBJ1-4, with D perhaps TRBD1 (5 bases). The V gene's germline CDR1 is KGHSH and CDR2 LQKENI. The CDR3 runs to 15 residues. The ends were cut back, 1 base at V and 1 base at J, with 7 bases in the middle. The CDR3 spells CASSPLRETNEKLFF. The DNA of the CDR3 is TGTGCCAGCTCACCACTCAGGGAAACTAATGAAAAACTGTTTTTT. The complete variable domain, with remaining parts taken from reference TRBV18 and TRBJ1-4, reads NAGVMQNPRHLVRRRGQEARLRCSPMKGHSHVYWYRQLPEEGLKFMVYLQKENIIDESGMPKERFSAEFPKEGPSILRIQQVVRGDSAAYFCASSPLRETNEKLFFGSGTQLSVL.

There are a few counts of this clone. The chain couples TRBV7-2 to TRBJ1-1; TRBD1 is a possible D gene (6 bases). This CDR3 contains 17 residues. The germline V gene encodes CDR1 SGHTA and CDR2 FQGNSA. V dropped 5 bases and J dropped 0 bases, with 19 bases sitting between them. This CDR3 is CASSPGGGRLMNTEAFF. CDR3 sequence (DNA): TGTGCCAGCAGCCCCGGGGGGGGGCGCCTCATGAACACTGAAGCTTTCTTT.

The chain is built from TRBV5-1 and TRBJ1-2, with unresolved D. Trimming left V 2 bases short and J 1 base short, with 6 bases between. This CDR3 is 13 amino acids long. Germline V gives CDR1 SGHRS, CDR2 YFSETQ. Here the CDR3 reads CASSFGDNYGYTF. DNA for the CDR3: TGCGCCAGCAGCTTCGGGGATAACTATGGCTACACCTTC.

This sequence joins TRBV5-1 and TRBJ2-1, with TRBD2 matching over 8 bases. The length of the CDR3 is 16 residues. In germline, CDR1 is SGHRS, CDR2 YFSETQ. J was trimmed by 4 bases and V by 0 bases; bases with no gene match: 6. CDR3 in DNA: TGCGCCAGCAGCTTGGCGGGTAGCGGGACATACAATGAGCAGTTCTTC. It yields the protein CASSLAGSGTYNEQFF.